The 21 T cell receptor beta chains reported below all come from one sample, sequenced in a study of T-cell memory formation after mild COVID-19 (dated by TCRdb to about 2021). Receptor libraries were prepared by 5' RACE. TCRdb records Illumina NovaSeq 6000 as the sequencer. Using fastp trimming at Q25 and MiXCR clonotype assembly, TCRdb reanalyzed the public sequencing data and kept in-frame beta chains. Each entry merges the rows of one CDR3 protein and shows their most common DNA and genes. Counted in this sample were 530,000 or so distinct CDR3 sequences; around 15% of them appeared once. The top ten clonotypes cover roughly 7.8% of the sample. Sequenced: PBMCs or a T cell subset sorted from them (not recorded which). The origin of the receptors is an adult woman who had mild COVID-19 (a few samples of this study predate the infection). The sample titles of this study are shuffled in the database, so cell type and time point are left out; the donor was told from shared clones.

The chain links TRBV5-1 to TRBJ2-5; 7 bases match TRBD2. The CDR3 totals 15 residues. Per the germline V gene, CDR1 is SGHRS and CDR2 is YFSETQ. With 0 bases clipped from V and 5 bases from J, the junction kept 7 bases outside the gene matches. CDR3 amino acids: CASSLEGLSAETQYF. Here the CDR3 DNA reads TGCGCCAGCAGCTTGGAGGGACTAAGTGCGGAGACCCAGTACTTC.

This chain uses TRBV5-1 with TRBJ1-1; D is ambiguous. Germline CDR1 and CDR2: SGHRS and YFSETQ. The CDR3 consists of 14 residues. Trimming stripped 1 base from V and 0 bases from J, with 7 bases between. Written as DNA, the CDR3 is TGCGCCAGCAGCTTGCACAGCTTGAACACTGAAGCTTTCTTT. Residues: CASSLHSLNTEAFF.

This clonotype was counted a few times. The chain joins TRBV29-1 to TRBJ2-7, with TRBD2 matching over 8 bases. Germline assignment: CDR1 SQVTM and CDR2 ANQGSEA. CDR3 length: 15 amino acids. The V and J ends lost 7 bases and 0 bases, in that order; junction bases with no gene match: 11. The CDR3 protein is CSGAGGAGPSYEQYF. For the CDR3, the DNA is TGCAGCGGGGCGGGGGGCGCGGGGCCCTCCTACGAGCAGTACTTC.

This clonotype was seen a few times. J is TRBJ1-1 and V is TRBV11-1, with TRBD1 matching 9 bases. J lost 1 base, V lost 5 bases, and 5 bases had no gene match. The CDR3 totals 15 residues. The germline gives CDR1 SGHAT, CDR2 FQDESV (reference sequence). The CDR3 sequence: CASSVEGQGNTEAFF. CDR3 DNA sequence: TGTGCCAGCAGCGTCGAGGGACAGGGGAACACTGAAGCTTTCTTT.

This clonotype was recorded a few times. Given a much more abundant clone one base away, this may be a read error. The chain employs TRBV12-3 or TRBV12-4 and TRBJ2-7, with 8 bases that match TRBD1. The CDR3 is made up of 13 amino acids. With V trimmed by 3 bases and J by 5 bases, 3 bases remained unmatched. The CDR3 loop is CASSLDRAHEQYF. The CDR3, as DNA: TGTGCCAGCAGTTTGGACAGGGCCCACGAGCAGTACTTC.

V usage is TRBV20-1 and J usage is TRBJ2-7, with D perhaps TRBD1 (6 bases). The length of the CDR3 is 16 residues. Germline V CDR1 and CDR2: DFQATT, SNEGSKA (reference sequence). V dropped 0 bases and J dropped 2 bases, with 17 bases sitting between them. Here the CDR3 reads CSARDGRGRKAYEQYF. The CDR3 coding sequence is TGCAGTGCTAGAGACGGCAGGGGAAGGAAAGCCTACGAGCAGTACTTC.

The chain is built from TRBV4-1 and TRBJ1-5; 7 bases are shared with TRBD1. CDR1 is MGHRA, CDR2 YSYEKL, per germline. V lost 3 bases to trimming and J lost 0 bases; unmatched junction nucleotides: 2. This CDR3 spans 15 amino acids. CDR3 sequence reads: CASSQGTDSNQPQHF. For the CDR3, the DNA is TGCGCCAGCAGCCAGGGGACAGATAGCAATCAGCCCCAGCATTTT.

This chain uses TRBV20-1 with TRBJ2-5; the match to TRBD2 covers 9 bases. CDR3 length equals 14 residues. Looked up from germline, CDR1 is DFQATT and CDR2 is SNEGSKA (reference sequence). The J segment lost 2 bases and the V segment lost 3 bases, leaving 4 bases of the junction unmatched. The CDR3 DNA sequence: TGCAGTGCTAGTACTAGCGGGCCACAAGAGACCCAGTACTTC. It is translated as CSASTSGPQETQYF.

In this sample, this clonotype turned up many times. One end of the junction does not line up with germline, which may come from a read error. The chain recombines TRBV12-3 or TRBV12-4 with TRBJ2-1; the match to TRBD2 covers 11 bases. This CDR3 has 16 residues. The CDR3 nucleotides read TGCGCCAGCAGCTCGTCCGGGACTAGCGGCTACAATGAGCAGTTCTTC. Protein product: CASSSSGTSGYNEQFF.

This clonotype was seen only a few times. The chain joins TRBV7-9 to TRBJ1-1, with TRBD1 matching 10 bases. V trimming: 3 bases; J trimming: 1 base; junction bases outside the gene matches: 5. Looked up from germline, CDR1 is SEHNR and CDR2 is FQNEAQ (reference sequence). CDR3 length: 16 residues. The CDR3 loop reads CASSLGQGRQNTEAFF. CDR3 coding DNA: TGTGCCAGCAGCTTGGGACAGGGGCGACAGAACACTGAAGCTTTCTTT.

This clonotype was recorded at least ten times. This chain links TRBV12-3 or TRBV12-4 with TRBJ2-2; 8 positions match TRBD1. CDR3 length equals 15 residues. The V and J ends lost 2 bases and 9 bases, in that order; junction bases with no gene match: 8. The CDR3 coding sequence is TGTGCCAGCAGTTTATGGACAGGGATGGGCCGGGAGCTGTTTTTT. This translates into CASSLWTGMGRELFF.

This clonotype was detected a few times. The chain links TRBV20-1 to TRBJ1-2; D is possibly TRBD1 (5 bases). CDR1 is DFQATT, CDR2 SNEGSKA, per germline (reference sequence). V shed 5 bases and J shed 5 bases, with 18 bases lying between them. This CDR3 comprises 14 residues. The CDR3 here is CSARPIGTEYGYTF. CDR3 DNA sequence: TGCAGTGCTCGACCGATAGGGACGGAGTATGGCTACACCTTC.

This clonotype was detected only a few times. This rearrangement joins TRBV6-1 to TRBJ1-6, with 7 positions matching TRBD1. The J segment lost 9 bases and the V segment lost 5 bases, leaving 10 bases of the junction unmatched. Germline CDR1 is MNHNS and CDR2 is SASEGT. The CDR3 length is 15 residues. CDR3 DNA: TGTGCCAGCAGTTTCCCTCCAGGGGGAGGTTCACCCCTCCACTTT. As protein: CASSFPPGGGSPLHF.

This clonotype was seen a handful of times. This chain connects TRBV6-5 to TRBJ2-7; D is ambiguous. The length of the CDR3 is 14 residues. Per germline, CDR1 MNHEY and CDR2 SVGAGI. The V end lost 5 bases, the J end lost 0 bases, and 11 bases lay between the germline ends. CDR3 residues: CASSRRLSSYEQYF. CDR3 nucleotide sequence: TGTGCCAGCAGTCGCCGATTGAGCTCCTACGAGCAGTACTTC.

In its sample, this clonotype was seen many times. The rearrangement uses TRBV1 and TRBJ2-4; the table calls TRBD2, which could not be checked here. TRBV1 is flagged as a pseudogene. The CDR3 loop spans 17 amino acids. CDR3 nucleotide sequence: TGCACCAGCAGCCAAGATCCGGGACGCGGGAACAAAAACATTCAGTACTTC. Translated, it gives CTSSQDPGRGNKNIQYF.

Only a few counts were recorded for this clonotype. This chain uses TRBV29-1 with TRBJ2-1; maybe TRBD2 (6 bases). V dropped 4 bases and J dropped 6 bases, with 22 bases sitting between them. CDR1 and CDR2 (germline): SQVTM, ANQGSEA. This CDR3 region has 16 residues. CDR3: CSVADAPGLQINEQFF. In DNA, the CDR3 is TGCAGCGTTGCAGACGCTCCGGGACTCCAAATCAATGAGCAGTTCTTC.

This clonotype was counted a few times. The rearrangement uses TRBV7-9 and TRBJ2-5; 9 bases are shared with TRBD1. Unmatched junction bases numbered 13, after V lost 6 bases and J lost 5 bases. The germline CDR1 and CDR2 sequences are SEHNR and FQNEAQ (reference sequence). The CDR3 totals 16 residues. The CDR3 nucleotides are TGTGCCAGCAGTAGAACCGGGACAGGGATCCGGGAGACCCAGTACTTC. Its translation: CASSRTGTGIRETQYF.

This chain links TRBV12-3 or TRBV12-4 with TRBJ1-6; D is ambiguous. V was trimmed by 8 bases and J by 14 bases, leaving 16 bases between them. The CDR3 extends over 12 amino acids. This CDR3 reads CASLNSLGSLHF. The CDR3 nucleotides read TGTGCCAGCCTTAACAGCCTGGGGTCCCTCCACTTT.

This chain uses TRBV11-2 with TRBJ2-1, with 7 bases lining up with TRBD2. Germline V gene sequence: CDR1 SGHAT, CDR2 FQNNGV. The CDR3 consists of 14 residues. Trimming at V came to 5 bases and at J to 4 bases, leaving 5 bases not matched to a gene. In nucleotides, the CDR3 is TGTGCCAGCAGCCGGGCTAGCGGATACAATGAGCAGTTCTTC. It encodes CASSRASGYNEQFF.

There are a few counts of this clonotype. An end of the junction does not agree with germline; a read error may underlie this. V and J are TRBV6-5 and TRBJ2-6, with a weak D call TRBD1 (5 bases). Germline CDR1 MNHEY, CDR2 SVGAGI. This CDR3 has 15 amino acids. The CDR3 protein is CASSYYGPGANVLTF. Here the CDR3 DNA reads TGTGCCAGCAGTTACTACGGTCCTGGGGCCAACGTCCTGACCTTC.

This clonotype was counted at least ten times. The chain recombines TRBV12-3 or TRBV12-4 with TRBJ2-1, with D perhaps assigned TRBD1 or TRBD2 (6 bases each). V was pared by 5 bases and J by 6 bases, with 20 bases between. The CDR3 covers 16 residues. The CDR3 DNA follows: TGTGCCAGCAGTCCTGGGGAGATTAGGGGGGTCAATGAGCAGTTCTTC. It specifies CASSPGEIRGVNEQFF.